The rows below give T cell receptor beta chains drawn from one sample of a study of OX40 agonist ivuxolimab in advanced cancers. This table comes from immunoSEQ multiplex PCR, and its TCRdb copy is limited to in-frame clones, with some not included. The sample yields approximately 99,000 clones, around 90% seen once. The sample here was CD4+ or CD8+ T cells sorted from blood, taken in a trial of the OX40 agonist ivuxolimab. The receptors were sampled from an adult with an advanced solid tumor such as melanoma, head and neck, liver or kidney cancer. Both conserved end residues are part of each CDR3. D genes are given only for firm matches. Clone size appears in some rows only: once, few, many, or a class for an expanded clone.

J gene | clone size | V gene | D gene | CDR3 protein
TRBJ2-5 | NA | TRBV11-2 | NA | CASSLGSIQTQYF
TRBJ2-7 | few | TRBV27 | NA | CASSLFGGRSYEQYF
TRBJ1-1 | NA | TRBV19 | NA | CASTPFVAGTEAFF
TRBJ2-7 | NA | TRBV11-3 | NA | CASSLVIRSSYEQYF
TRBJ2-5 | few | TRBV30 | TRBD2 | CAWSRAGGRTQYF
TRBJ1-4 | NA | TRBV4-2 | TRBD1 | CASSQDGTGDEKLFF
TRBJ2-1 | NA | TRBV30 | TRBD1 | CAWRMRGRYNEQFF
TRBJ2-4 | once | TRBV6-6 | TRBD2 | CASSPALAGGSNIQYF
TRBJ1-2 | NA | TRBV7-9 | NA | CASSLEGREDGYTF
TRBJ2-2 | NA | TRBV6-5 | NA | CASSRSDTGELFF
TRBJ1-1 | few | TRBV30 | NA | CAWSWAVGGTEAFF
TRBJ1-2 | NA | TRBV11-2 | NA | CASSPRGADYGYTF
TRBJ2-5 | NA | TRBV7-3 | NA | CASSLSPGQSETQYF
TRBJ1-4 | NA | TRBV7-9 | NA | CASSLASGTNEKLFF
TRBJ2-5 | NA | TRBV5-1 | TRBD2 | CASSLELAAGGAQYF
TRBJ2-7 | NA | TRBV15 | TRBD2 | CATSRSGTSGGPRGSYEQYF
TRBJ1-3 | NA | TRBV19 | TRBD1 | CASSQTGVFSGNTIYF
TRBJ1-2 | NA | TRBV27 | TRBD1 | CASRTEGQGVNYGYTF
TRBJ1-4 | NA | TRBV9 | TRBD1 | CASSAQGALGEKLFF
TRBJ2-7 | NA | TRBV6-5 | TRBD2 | CASSYRAGGIFHEQYF
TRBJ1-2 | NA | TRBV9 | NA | CASSTEINYGYTF
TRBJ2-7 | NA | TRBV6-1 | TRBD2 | CASSEAASGRNEQYF
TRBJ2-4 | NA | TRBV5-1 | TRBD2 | CASSHGLATLAKNIQYF
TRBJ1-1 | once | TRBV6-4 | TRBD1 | CASSAGQGKGAEAFF
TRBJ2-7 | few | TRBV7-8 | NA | CASSFNWGIEMYEQYF
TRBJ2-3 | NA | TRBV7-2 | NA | CASRVSYSTDTQYF
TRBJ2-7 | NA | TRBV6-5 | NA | CASSYSPGHLNYEQYF
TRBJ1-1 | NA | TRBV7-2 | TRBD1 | CASSPGQRNTEAFF
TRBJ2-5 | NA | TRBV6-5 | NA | CASSYSAVGETQYF
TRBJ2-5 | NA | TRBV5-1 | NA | CASSLRVSGASRETQYF
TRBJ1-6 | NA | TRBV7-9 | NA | CASSVRDILGNSPLHF
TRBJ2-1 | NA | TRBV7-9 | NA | CASSRGSSYNEQFF
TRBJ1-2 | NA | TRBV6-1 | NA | CASSEVGNYGYTF